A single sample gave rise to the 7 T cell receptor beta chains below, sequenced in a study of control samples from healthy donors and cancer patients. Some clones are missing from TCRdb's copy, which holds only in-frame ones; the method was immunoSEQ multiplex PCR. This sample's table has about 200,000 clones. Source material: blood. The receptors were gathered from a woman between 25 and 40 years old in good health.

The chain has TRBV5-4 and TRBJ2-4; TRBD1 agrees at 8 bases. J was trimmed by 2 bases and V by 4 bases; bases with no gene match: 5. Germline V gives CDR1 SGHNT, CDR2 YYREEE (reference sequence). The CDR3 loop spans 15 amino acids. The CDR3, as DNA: TGTGCCAGCAGCCCAGGACAGGGCTCCAAAAACATTCAGTACTTC. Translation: CASSPGQGSKNIQYF.

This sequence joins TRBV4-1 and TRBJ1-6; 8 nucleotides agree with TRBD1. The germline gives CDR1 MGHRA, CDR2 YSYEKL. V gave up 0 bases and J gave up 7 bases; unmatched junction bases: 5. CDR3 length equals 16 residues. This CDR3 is CASSQEGQGKNSPLHF. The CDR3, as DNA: TGCGCCAGCAGCCAAGAAGGACAGGGAAAGAATTCACCCCTCCACTTT.

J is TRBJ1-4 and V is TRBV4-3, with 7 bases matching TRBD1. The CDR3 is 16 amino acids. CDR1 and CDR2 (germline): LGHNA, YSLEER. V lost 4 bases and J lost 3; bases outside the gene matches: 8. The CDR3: CASSLEIQGANEKLFF. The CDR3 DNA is TGCGCCAGCAGCCTTGAAATTCAGGGGGCTAATGAAAAACTGTTTTTT.

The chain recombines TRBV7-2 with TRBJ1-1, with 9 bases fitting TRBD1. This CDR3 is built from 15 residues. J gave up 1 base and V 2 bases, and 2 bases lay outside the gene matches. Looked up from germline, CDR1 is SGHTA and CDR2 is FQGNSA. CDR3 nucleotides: TGTGCCAGCAGCTTAACGGGACAGGGGAACACTGAAGCTTTCTTT. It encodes CASSLTGQGNTEAFF. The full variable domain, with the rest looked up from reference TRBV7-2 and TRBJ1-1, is GAGVSQSPSNKVTEKGKDVELRCDPISGHTALYWYRQSLGQGLEFLIYFQGNSAPDKSGLPSDRFSAERTGGSVSTLTIQRTQQEDSAVYLCASSLTGQGNTEAFFGQGTRLTVV.

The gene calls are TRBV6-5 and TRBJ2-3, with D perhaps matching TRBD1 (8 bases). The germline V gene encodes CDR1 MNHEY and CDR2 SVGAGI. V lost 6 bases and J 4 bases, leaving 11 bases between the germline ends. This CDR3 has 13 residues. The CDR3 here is CASRTGGADTQYF. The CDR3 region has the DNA TGTGCCAGCAGAACAGGGGGGGCAGATACGCAGTATTTT.

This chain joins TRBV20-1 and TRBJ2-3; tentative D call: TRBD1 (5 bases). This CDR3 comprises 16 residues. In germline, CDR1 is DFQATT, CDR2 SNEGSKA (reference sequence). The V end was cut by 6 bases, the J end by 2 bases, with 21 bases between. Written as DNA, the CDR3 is TGCAGTGCCAGTGTAGGAGCAGTGGGGCACACAGATACGCAGTATTTT. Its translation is CSASVGAVGHTDTQYF.

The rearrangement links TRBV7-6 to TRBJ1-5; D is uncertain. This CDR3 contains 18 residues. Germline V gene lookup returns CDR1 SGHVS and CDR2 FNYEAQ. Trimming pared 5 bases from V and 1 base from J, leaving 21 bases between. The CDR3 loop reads CASSPASGIQRSNQPQHF. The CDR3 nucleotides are TGTGCCAGCAGCCCGGCCTCGGGGATACAAAGAAGCAATCAGCCCCAGCATTTT.